This passage covers 13 T cell receptor beta chains from one sample sequenced in a study of blood T cell repertoires in COVID-19. Clones were read by immunoSEQ multiplex PCR, and TCRdb kept only the in-frame ones, dropping some. The table has a few hundred thousand clones, approximately 80% seen once. The sequencing input was peripheral blood. The receptors shown here come from a human donor with acute or convalescent COVID-19. The donor label of this sample is uncertain.

The CDR3 DNA reads as TGTGCCTGGAGTTACGGCAGCTCCAGGGGAAACTATGGCTACACCTTC. Its translation: CAWSYGSSRGNYGYTF. The chain uses TRBV30 and TRBJ1-2; D possibly corresponds to TRBD1 (6 bases). This CDR3 spans 16 amino acids. The germline V gene encodes CDR1 GTSNPN and CDR2 SVGIG (reference sequence). V was shortened by 2 bases and J by 2 bases, with 18 bases between the two germline ends. Looking up the rest from reference TRBV30 and TRBJ1-2 gives the full variable domain: SQTIHQWPATLVQPVGSPLSLECTVEGTSNPNLYWYRQAAGRGLQLLFYSVGIGQISSEVPQNLSASRPQDRQFILSSKKLLLSDSGFYLCAWSYGSSRGNYGYTFGSGTRLTVV.

V is TRBV5-1 and J is TRBJ1-2, with 9 bases aligning to TRBD1. The CDR3 runs 14 residues. V lost 0 bases, J lost 4 bases, and 1 base stayed unmatched. Germline-derived CDR1 and CDR2 are SGHRS and YFSETQ. CDR3 DNA sequence: TGCGCCAGCAGCTTGGACAGGGGGCTCTATGGCTACACCTTC. Its translation is CASSLDRGLYGYTF.

The V call is TRBV6-5, the J call TRBJ2-7, with 10 bases that match TRBD2. The CDR3 has 14 amino acids. Germline V gives CDR1 MNHEY, CDR2 SVGAGI. V trimming: 7 bases; J trimming: 2 bases; junction bases outside the gene matches: 5. The CDR3 loop reads CASTGLAATYEQYF. DNA of the CDR3: TGTGCCAGCACCGGACTAGCGGCCACCTACGAGCAGTACTTC.

The chain recombines TRBV11-2 with TRBJ1-4, with 8 bases that match TRBD1. The germline V gene encodes CDR1 SGHAT and CDR2 FQNNGV. The CDR3 contains 18 residues. J gave up 6 bases and V 4 bases, and 16 bases lay outside the gene matches. The CDR3, as DNA: TGTGCCAGCAGCTCCCCCACCCGACAGGGGCGCCTGGATGAAAAACTGTTTTTT. Protein: CASSSPTRQGRLDEKLFF.

This chain joins TRBV28 and TRBJ1-5; possibly TRBD1 for D (6 bases). Trimming removed 6 bases from V and 0 bases from J, with 12 bases in between. The CDR3 totals 15 residues. Germline CDR1 MDHEN, CDR2 SYDVKM. The CDR3 is CASREGGVSNQPQHF. The CDR3 nucleotides are TGTGCCAGCAGGGAAGGGGGAGTTAGCAATCAGCCCCAGCATTTT. The full variable domain, with the rest looked up from reference TRBV28 and TRBJ1-5, is DVKVTQSSRYLVKRTGEKVFLECVQDMDHENMFWYRQDPGLGLRLIYFSYDVKMKEKGDIPEGYSVSREKKERFSLILESASTNQTSMYLCASREGGVSNQPQHFGDGTRLSIL.

The chain has TRBV5-1 and TRBJ1-2; 8 nucleotides align to TRBD1. Trimming cost V 4 bases and J 0 bases; bases outside gene matches: 8. Germline assignment: CDR1 SGHRS and CDR2 YFSETQ. The CDR3 has 16 residues. DNA for the CDR3: TGCGCCAGCAGCAACGGACAGGGAGGAGCTAACTATGGCTACACCTTC. Residues: CASSNGQGGANYGYTF.

This chain uses TRBV30 with TRBJ2-1, with 12 nucleotides matching TRBD2. This CDR3 has 14 residues. Germline CDR1 reads GTSNPN; CDR2 reads SVGIG (reference sequence). Germline trimming cut 5 bases from V and 10 bases from J; bases unmatched to any gene: 9. The CDR3 sequence: CAWALAGGPREQFF. DNA for the CDR3: TGTGCCTGGGCCCTAGCGGGGGGGCCCAGGGAGCAGTTCTTC.

The CDR3 region has the DNA TGTGCCAGCTCACCACAGTTGGGGCGTGGAGAGACCCAGTACTTC. Protein sequence: CASSPQLGRGETQYF. This sequence joins TRBV18 and TRBJ2-5; D perhaps matches TRBD1 (5 bases). The CDR3 runs 15 residues. Germline CDR1 KGHSH, CDR2 LQKENI. Trimming took 1 base from V and 4 from J, leaving 13 bases between them.

The rearrangement joins TRBV5-4 to TRBJ2-7; D might be TRBD2 (6 bases). The V and J ends lost 4 bases and 0 bases respectively, with 14 bases between them. Germline CDR1 reads SGHNT; CDR2 reads YYREEE (reference sequence). The CDR3 totals 15 residues. The CDR3 DNA is TGTGCCAGCAGCGGCGGGACTTCAAGCTCCTACGAGCAGTACTTC. This sequence encodes CASSGGTSSSYEQYF.

The chain couples TRBV5-4 to TRBJ1-1; weak D call: TRBD1 (5 bases). This CDR3 is built from 12 residues. The V gene's germline CDR1 is SGHNT and CDR2 YYREEE (reference sequence). V was pared by 1 base and J by 12 bases, with 13 bases between. The CDR3 loop is CASSLIQGESFF. DNA for the CDR3: TGTGCCAGCAGCTTGATTCAGGGCGAATCTTTCTTT.

The rearrangement uses TRBV5-1 and TRBJ1-1; D might be TRBD1 (5 bases). This CDR3 is built from 19 residues. V lost 0 bases and J lost 5, with 26 bases in between. Per germline, CDR1 SGHRS and CDR2 YFSETQ. The CDR3 loop is CASSLGGGTLGSGRTEAFF. CDR3 bases: TGCGCCAGCAGCTTGGGCGGGGGGACGTTAGGATCCGGACGGACTGAAGCTTTCTTT.

This clone was counted only a few times. The gene calls are TRBV3-1 (or the pseudogene TRBV3-2) and TRBJ2-7, with 8 bases that match TRBD1. Germline V CDR1 and CDR2: LGHDT, YNNKEL (reference sequence). This CDR3 has 16 residues. With 1 base clipped from V and 4 bases from J, the junction kept 9 bases outside the gene matches. The CDR3: CASSQGQGASVYEQYF. The CDR3 DNA reads as TGTGCCAGCAGCCAAGGGCAGGGGGCCTCTGTGTACGAGCAGTACTTC.

This clone was counted once. The chain combines TRBV7-9 with TRBJ2-7; 9 nucleotides agree with TRBD1. The CDR3 runs to 15 residues. CDR1 SEHNR and CDR2 FQNEAQ come from the germline V gene (reference sequence). The V gene end was trimmed by 3 bases and the J gene end by 3 bases; junction bases not matched to a gene: 6. The CDR3 reads CASSFPEGQGYEQYF. In nucleotides, the CDR3 is TGTGCCAGCAGCTTCCCGGAGGGACAGGGCTACGAGCAGTACTTC.